The T cell receptor (beta chain) described here comes from a study of radiation and T cells in renal cell carcinoma. The study's findings and limits: Without pretreatment biopsies, baseline tumor clonotype presence was undetermined.

Of note for this clone: The antigen remains unidentified.

Time point here: baseline pretreatment blood. The sample's treatment: 15 Gy SBRT to primary tumor, nephrectomy 4 weeks later. Radiation-treated patients gave blood at baseline, week 2 and week 4. Clear cell pathology was present in this patient's renal cell carcinoma. Measured with immunoSEQ multiplex PCR; TCRdb has only the in-frame clones, and not every one. The top ten clones hold 3% of a sample with about 130,000 clones, around 84% of them seen once. The CDR3 length is 15 residues. V trimming: 4 bases; J trimming: 4 bases; junction bases outside the gene matches: 11. The germline gives CDR1 SQVTM, CDR2 ANQGSEA.

The clonotype originates from a woman in her sixties with renal cell carcinoma. Sample: blood, taken from a patient whose treatment included radiotherapy and nephrectomy. V gene TRBV29-1 combines with J gene TRBJ1-1; 8 bases map to TRBD1. CDR3 sequence (DNA): TGCAGCGTTGCCTCCCTTGACAGGGGAGGCACTGAAGCTTTCTTT. It encodes CSVASLDRGGTEAFF.